The present TCR beta chain was sequenced within a study of T-cell memory formation after mild COVID-19. The overall study: TCR clustering was largely donor specific.

Whole-study findings and limits: Contracting clones, day 15 to 85, had balanced CD4/CD8, and later expanders favored CD4+. The appearance of some responding clones in pre-infection memory suggested that cross-reactive memory joined.

TCRdb re-called the 5' RACE reads with MiXCR, one entry per CDR3 protein. The table lists about 160,000 distinct CDR3 sequences, around a third of them singletons. The CDR3 is 14 amino acids. Deletions cut 6 bases from V and 5 bases from J, with 16 bases between. Notes on this clonotype: What it recognizes is unknown.

Sequences were obtained from PBMCs or a T cell subset sorted from them (not recorded which). The TCR comes from an adult woman who had mild COVID-19 (a few samples of this study predate the infection). Cell type and time point are not known. V is TRBV12-3 or TRBV12-4 and J is TRBJ2-5; the D gene could be TRBD1 or TRBD2 (5 bases each). As DNA, the CDR3 is TGTGCCAGCAGGGGCCTTCTGGGGACGGAGACCCAGTACTTC. Its protein product is CASRGLLGTETQYF.